This is a list of T cell receptor beta chains from one sample in a study of cytomegalovirus exposure and HLA in healthy donors. Produced via immunoSEQ multiplex PCR; TCRdb's table is partial and in-frame only. The sample lists 150,000 to 200,000 clones, roughly 77% occurring once. Specimen: PBMCs. These receptors were obtained from a male donor in good health and CMV-seronegative. The CDR3 runs from the conserved cysteine through the conserved F or W. A D gene is named only where the DNA matches it firmly. Some rows have no size entry. The others give once, few or many, or a class for an expanded clone.

V: TRBV5-8
D: TRBD1
J: TRBJ2-3
size: .
DNA: TGTGCCAGCAGCTTGGACAGGGGGCGGACAGATACGCAGTATTTT
CDR3: CASSLDRGRTDTQYF

V: TRBV7-8
D: .
J: TRBJ1-1
size: .
DNA: TGTGCCAGCAGCTTTTCCAGGGTCGATGAAGCTTTCTTT
CDR3: CASSFSRVDEAFF

V: TRBV4-2
D: .
J: TRBJ2-1
size: few
DNA: TGTGCCAGCAGCCAGACTAGTAGGGAGCAGTTCTTC
CDR3: CASSQTSREQFF

V: TRBV9
D: .
J: TRBJ1-1
size: .
DNA: TGTGCCAGCAGCGTAAATGTGGGGGCGGACACTGAAGCTTTCTTT
CDR3: CASSVNVGADTEAFF

V: TRBV9
D: .
J: TRBJ2-3
size: .
DNA: TGTGCCAGCAGCGTAGGACTCGACCAGCGTGTAGATACGCAGTATTTT
CDR3: CASSVGLDQRVDTQYF

V: TRBV7-9
D: .
J: TRBJ1-1
size: .
DNA: TGTGCCAGCAGCTTAGTCCCACTAGGGAACACTGAAGCTTTCTTT
CDR3: CASSLVPLGNTEAFF

V: TRBV21-1
D: .
J: TRBJ1-4
size: .
DNA: TGTGCCAGCATAGTGGGACGACAGGGGAATAATGAAAAACTGTTTTTT
CDR3: CASIVGRQGNNEKLFF

V: TRBV7-9
D: .
J: TRBJ2-3
size: .
DNA: TGTGCCAGCAGCCAACCCCGAGGGCGTCGAGATACGCAGTATTTT
CDR3: CASSQPRGRRDTQYF

V: TRBV27
D: TRBD1
J: TRBJ2-7
size: .
DNA: TGTGCCAGCGCCCGGACAGGGTATCTTTACGAGCAGTACTTC
CDR3: CASARTGYLYEQYF

V: TRBV7-2
D: .
J: TRBJ2-5
size: .
DNA: TGTGCCAGCAGCATATACAGGAAACAAGAGACCCAGTACTTC
CDR3: CASSIYRKQETQYF

V: TRBV6-4
D: TRBD1
J: TRBJ1-6
size: few
DNA: TGTGCCAGCAGTGACCGGGACAGGAATTCACCCCTCCACTTT
CDR3: CASSDRDRNSPLHF

V: TRBV4-1
D: TRBD1
J: TRBJ1-3
size: once
DNA: TGCGCCAGCAGCCAAGGACAGGGAGGTTCTGGAAACACCATATATTTT
CDR3: CASSQGQGGSGNTIYF

V: TRBV27
D: TRBD1
J: TRBJ2-7
size: .
DNA: TGTGCCAGCAGTCCCCGGGACAGCTTCTACGAGCAGTACTTC
CDR3: CASSPRDSFYEQYF

V: TRBV2
D: .
J: TRBJ2-3
size: .
DNA: TGTGCCAGCGGGGGGTCGGGGGAGAGCACAGATACGCAGTATTTT
CDR3: CASGGSGESTDTQYF

V: TRBV5-5
D: TRBD1
J: TRBJ2-7
size: .
DNA: TGTGCCAGCAGCTTGCCAGGGGGATCCTACGAGCAGTACTTC
CDR3: CASSLPGGSYEQYF

V: TRBV27
D: .
J: TRBJ1-4
size: .
DNA: TGTGCCAGCACGCGCGGGCCAGGGGTAGGAGAAAAACTGTTTTTT
CDR3: CASTRGPGVGEKLFF

V: TRBV7-8
D: .
J: TRBJ1-2
size: .
DNA: TGTGCCAGCAGCTTAATCCAGGCTAACTATGGCTACACCTTC
CDR3: CASSLIQANYGYTF

V: TRBV5-1
D: TRBD1
J: TRBJ2-2
size: .
DNA: TGCGCCAGCAGCCCTACAGGGGACACCGGGGAGCTGTTTTTT
CDR3: CASSPTGDTGELFF

V: TRBV29-1
D: .
J: TRBJ2-2
size: .
DNA: TGCAGCGTATTACGGGTGGGGAACACCGGGGAGCTGTTTTTT
CDR3: CSVLRVGNTGELFF

V: TRBV21-1
D: .
J: TRBJ2-3
size: .
DNA: TGTGCCAGCAGCAAAGGAGATCGACAGGAACCCCCTAGAGACACAGATACGCAGTATTTT
CDR3: CASSKGDRQEPPRDTDTQYF

V: TRBV29-1
D: .
J: TRBJ2-3
size: .
DNA: TGCAGCGTTGAGGGAGTGGCAAGAACGCAGTATTTT
CDR3: CSVEGVARTQYF

V: TRBV14
D: TRBD2
J: TRBJ2-2
size: once
DNA: TGTGCCAGCAGCCAGATAGCGGGGGCCGGGGAGCTGTTTTTT
CDR3: CASSQIAGAGELFF

V: TRBV5-5
D: .
J: TRBJ1-6
size: .
DNA: TGTGCCAGCAGCTTGCTTATCAGCTCCTATAATTCACCCCTCCACTTT
CDR3: CASSLLISSYNSPLHF

V: TRBV27
D: TRBD2
J: TRBJ2-1
size: .
DNA: TGTGCCAGCAGGACCGGGACTAGCGGGACGGGTGAGCAGTTCTTC
CDR3: CASRTGTSGTGEQFF

V: TRBV27
D: .
J: TRBJ2-7
size: .
DNA: TGTGCCAGCAGTTTGGCCGGGGTCCACGAGCAGTACTTC
CDR3: CASSLAGVHEQYF

V: TRBV30
D: TRBD2
J: TRBJ2-3
size: .
DNA: TGTGCCTGGAGTGTACACGGACTAGCGGGAGCCACAGATACGCAGTATTTT
CDR3: CAWSVHGLAGATDTQYF

V: TRBV9
D: TRBD1
J: TRBJ1-2
size: .
DNA: TGTGCCAGCAGCCGAGGACAGGGAAGATGGGGCTACACCTTC
CDR3: CASSRGQGRWGYTF

V: TRBV11-1
D: TRBD1
J: TRBJ2-2
size: .
DNA: TGTGCCAGCAGTTTCACCTTCGACAGGGTTCGAACCGGGGAGCTGTTTTTT
CDR3: CASSFTFDRVRTGELFF

V: TRBV4-2
D: .
J: TRBJ1-2
size: .
DNA: TGTGCCAGCAGCCCAGACCTAGCTAACTATGGCTACACCTTC
CDR3: CASSPDLANYGYTF

V: TRBV7-9
D: .
J: TRBJ2-2
size: .
DNA: TGTGCCAGCAGCTTAGGCAGGAGGGGAACCGAGGAGCTGTTTTTT
CDR3: CASSLGRRGTEELFF

V: TRBV15
D: .
J: TRBJ2-3
size: few
DNA: TGTGCCACCAGCAGGGAAAACGATGGGACATACACAGATACGCAGTATTTT
CDR3: CATSRENDGTYTDTQYF

V: TRBV27
D: .
J: TRBJ1-4
size: few
DNA: TGTGCCAGCAGTTCCGGTAATCGGGAACTGTTTTTT
CDR3: CASSSGNRELFF